These T cell receptor beta chains were read from a single sample in a study of a mutant IDH1 vaccine in newly diagnosed glioma. No antigen has been identified for these receptors. Profiled with immunoSEQ multiplex PCR; TCRdb holds only in-frame clones, not every one. The data contain some 49,000 clones, around three quarters of them singletons. Sample: PBMCs, taken from a glioma patient whose treatment included an IDH1 peptide vaccine. The receptors were sampled from a woman in her thirties or forties with glioma. Some clones in this sample may be carry-over from other donors' samples. Each CDR3 is given without its conserved first and last residue. Clone size is stated in some rows and not others, as once, few, many or a class when expanded.

TRBJ2-5,.,TRBV2,ASSELAGGQETQY
TRBJ1-2,.,TRBV7-9,ASSPPLEDGYT
TRBJ1-2,.,TRBV5-1,ASSKGSRNYGYT
TRBJ2-3,.,TRBV5-1,ASSIGQGAGDTQY
TRBJ1-2,.,TRBV5-1,ASSLIGDRVDGYT
TRBJ2-7,once,TRBV6-1,ASSRQGHYEQY
TRBJ1-2,.,TRBV6-5,ASSWSGGGGYT
TRBJ2-7,.,TRBV29-1,SVSPGTGLLGEQY
TRBJ1-5,.,TRBV6-5,ASRGRPRH
TRBJ2-7,.,TRBV29-1,SVEGGISGTAPYEQY
TRBJ1-2,.,TRBV6-5,ASSREVGRGYT
TRBJ2-2,.,TRBV11-2,ASSSLRDRGRELF
TRBJ1-2,.,TRBV30,AWSVFAEPYT
.,.,TRBV7-2,ASSARSESGELF
TRBJ2-4,many,TRBV30,AWSVYGGDIQY
TRBJ1-2,.,TRBV29-1,SVEFRGSGYT
TRBJ2-5,.,TRBV20-1,SARGEETQY
TRBJ1-4,.,TRBV30,AWSVPGGVGEKLF
TRBJ2-7,.,TRBV20-1,SAGGVYEQY
TRBJ2-2,.,TRBV30,AWSRWSESNTGELF
TRBJ2-5,.,TRBV7-2,ASSLFIETQY
TRBJ1-5,.,TRBV13,ASSRGRGQPQH
TRBJ2-3,medium-sized,TRBV7-8,ASSLGTGLTDTQY
TRBJ1-1,.,TRBV7-9,ASSSGDGNTEAF
TRBJ1-5,.,TRBV30,AWSRQGKGNQPQH
TRBJ2-2,few,TRBV5-1,ASSLAPGQGLTGELF
TRBJ1-1,many,TRBV30,AWSAGTVNTEAF
TRBJ2-7,.,TRBV11-2,ASSSVRDRGREQY
TRBJ2-2,.,TRBV7-2,ASSLWKNTGELF
TRBJ1-2,.,TRBV5-4,ASSPWGPGGYGYT
TRBJ2-3,.,TRBV13,ASSGQGLAGGFDGTDTQY
TRBJ2-7,.,TRBV29-1,SVEGDRAYEQY
TRBJ1-5,.,TRBV7-2,ASSLDRVDNSNQPQH
TRBJ2-2,few,TRBV6-4,ASSDSTQGELF
TRBJ2-3,.,TRBV6-5,ASSYSSAGGTDTQY
TRBJ1-2,.,TRBV30,AWSVGVYGYT
TRBJ1-3,.,TRBV19,ASSPTGTGNTIY
TRBJ2-7,.,TRBV19,ASSIGGSGGREQY
TRBJ1-3,.,TRBV12-5,ASGRTDESPGNTIY
TRBJ1-1,.,TRBV5-5,ASSFSDMNTEAF
TRBJ1-1,.,TRBV19,ASSSRDYGVDTEAF
TRBJ1-3,.,TRBV4-2,ASSPQRDTIY
TRBJ1-2,.,TRBV4-3,ASSQSGVRGYT
TRBJ1-4,few,TRBV10-3,AIRQGLGEKLF
TRBJ1-1,.,TRBV15,ATSDRSGRQGEAF
TRBJ1-1,.,TRBV7-2,ASSLVPGTGRRTEAF
TRBJ2-3,.,TRBV4-1,ASSQDPGDFTDTQY
TRBJ1-2,.,TRBV27,ASTSQGTYGYT
TRBJ1-4,.,TRBV7-8,ASSLGRVHEKLF
TRBJ1-1,.,TRBV29-1,SGEGGTEAF